The sequence of this TCR beta chain was determined in a study of blood T cell repertoires in COVID-19. About the research overall: COVID-19 samples collected from the United States, Italy and Spain covered acute and convalescent phases.

Only in-frame clones appear in the TCRdb table, and some are missing; sequencing was by immunoSEQ multiplex PCR. Here the sample spans 300,000 to 350,000 clones, around nine tenths being singletons. Trimming removed 0 bases from V and 4 bases from J; junction bases left unmatched: 3. CDR1 and CDR2 from the germline V gene are MNHEY and SVGAGI. The CDR3 is 15 amino acids. The sequencing input was peripheral blood. The clonotype originates from a woman in her 70s with COVID-19, enrolled during active disease. The chain carries TRBV6-5 and TRBJ2-7; 10 positions match TRBD1. In DNA, the CDR3 is TGTGCCAGCAGTTACTCAGGGACAGGGGTTTACGAGCAGTACTTC. Encoded protein: CASSYSGTGVYEQYF.